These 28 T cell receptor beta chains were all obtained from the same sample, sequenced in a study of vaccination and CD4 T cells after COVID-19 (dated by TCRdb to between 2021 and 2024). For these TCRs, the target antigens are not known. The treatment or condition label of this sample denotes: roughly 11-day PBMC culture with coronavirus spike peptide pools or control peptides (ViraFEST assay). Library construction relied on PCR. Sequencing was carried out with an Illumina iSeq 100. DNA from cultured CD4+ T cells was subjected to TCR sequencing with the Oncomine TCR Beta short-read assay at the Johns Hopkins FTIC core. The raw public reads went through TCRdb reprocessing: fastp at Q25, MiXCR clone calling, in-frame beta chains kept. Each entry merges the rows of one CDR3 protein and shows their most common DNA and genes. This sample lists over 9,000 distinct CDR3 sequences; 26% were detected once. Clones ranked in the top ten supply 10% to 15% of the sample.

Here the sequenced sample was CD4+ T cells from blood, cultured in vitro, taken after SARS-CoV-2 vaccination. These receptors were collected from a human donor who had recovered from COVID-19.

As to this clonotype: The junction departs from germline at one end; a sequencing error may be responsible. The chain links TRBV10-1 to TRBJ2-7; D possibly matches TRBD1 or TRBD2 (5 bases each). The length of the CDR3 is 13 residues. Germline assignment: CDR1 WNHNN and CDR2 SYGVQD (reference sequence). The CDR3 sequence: CASRGTEAYEQYF. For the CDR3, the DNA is TGTGCCAGCAGAGGGACGGAAGCCTACGAGCAGTACTTC.

The CDR3 protein is CASSSGPNGYTF. CDR3 nucleotide sequence: TGTGCCAGCAGTTCAGGACCGAATGGCTACACCTTC. This rearrangement joins TRBV28 to TRBJ1-2; D not resolved. Germline V gives CDR1 MDHEN, CDR2 SYDVKM. There are 12 residues in the CDR3. The V end was cut by 4 bases, the J end by 6 bases, with 9 bases between.

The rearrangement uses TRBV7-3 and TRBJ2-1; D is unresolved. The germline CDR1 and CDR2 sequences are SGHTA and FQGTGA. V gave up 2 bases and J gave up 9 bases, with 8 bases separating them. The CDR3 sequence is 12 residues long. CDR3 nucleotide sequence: TGTGCCAGCAGCTTAGATCGGGCTGAGCAGTTCTTC. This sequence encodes CASSLDRAEQFF.

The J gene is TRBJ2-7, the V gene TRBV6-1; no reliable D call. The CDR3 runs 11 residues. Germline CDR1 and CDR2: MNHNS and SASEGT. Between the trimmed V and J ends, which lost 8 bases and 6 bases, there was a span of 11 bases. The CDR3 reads CASRFGPEQYF. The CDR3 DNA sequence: TGTGCCAGCCGATTTGGACCCGAGCAGTACTTC.

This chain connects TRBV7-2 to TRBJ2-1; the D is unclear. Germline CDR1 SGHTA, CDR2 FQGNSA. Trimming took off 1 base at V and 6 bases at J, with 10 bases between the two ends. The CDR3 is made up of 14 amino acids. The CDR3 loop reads CASSLETSANEQFF. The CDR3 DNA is TGTGCCAGCAGCTTAGAGACGTCGGCCAATGAGCAGTTCTTC.

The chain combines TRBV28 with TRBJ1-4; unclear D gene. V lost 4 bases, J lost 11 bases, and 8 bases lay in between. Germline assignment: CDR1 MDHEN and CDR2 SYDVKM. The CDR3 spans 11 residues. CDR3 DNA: TGTGCCAGCAGTTCCCCGCACAAACTGTTTTTT. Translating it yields CASSSPHKLFF. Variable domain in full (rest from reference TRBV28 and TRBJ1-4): DVKVTQSSRYLVKRTGEKVFLECVQDMDHENMFWYRQDPGLGLRLIYFSYDVKMKEKGDIPEGYSVSREKKERFSLILESASTNQTSMYLCASSSPHKLFFGSGTQLSVL.

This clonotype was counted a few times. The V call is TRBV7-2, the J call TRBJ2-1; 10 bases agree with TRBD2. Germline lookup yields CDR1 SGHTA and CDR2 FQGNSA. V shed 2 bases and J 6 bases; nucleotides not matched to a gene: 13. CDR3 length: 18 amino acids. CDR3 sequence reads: CASSLYSIATSGFNEQFF. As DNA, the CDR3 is TGTGCCAGCAGCTTATATAGTATCGCGACTAGCGGGTTCAATGAGCAGTTCTTC.

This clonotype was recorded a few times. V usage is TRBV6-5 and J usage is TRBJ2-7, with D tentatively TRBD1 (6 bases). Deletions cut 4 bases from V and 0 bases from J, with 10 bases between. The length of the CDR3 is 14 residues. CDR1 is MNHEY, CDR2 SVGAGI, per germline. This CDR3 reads CASSWDTSSYEQYF. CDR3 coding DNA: TGTGCCAGCAGTTGGGACACCAGCTCCTACGAGCAGTACTTC.

CDR3 coding DNA: TGTGCCAGCAGCAAGAATATGGAGAAGGCGGCCGGGGAGCTGTTTTTT. Translation gives CASSKNMEKAAGELFF. The chain links TRBV21-1 to TRBJ2-2. TRBV21-1 is designated a pseudogene. The CDR3 sequence is 16 residues long.

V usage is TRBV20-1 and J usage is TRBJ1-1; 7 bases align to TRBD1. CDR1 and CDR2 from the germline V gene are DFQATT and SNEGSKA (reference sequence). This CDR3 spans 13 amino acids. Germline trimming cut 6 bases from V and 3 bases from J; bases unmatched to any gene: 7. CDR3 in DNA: TGCAGTGCCAGCAGGGGGGGGTACACTGAAGCTTTCTTT. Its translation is CSASRGGYTEAFF.

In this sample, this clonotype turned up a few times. The CDR3 bases are TGCAGTGCAGGAGCGGGAGGGTCCCGGGAGCTGTTTTTT. This codes for CSAGAGGSRELFF. The chain carries TRBV20-1 and TRBJ2-2; 10 bases match TRBD2. There are 13 residues in the CDR3. The germline V gene has CDR1 DFQATT and CDR2 SNEGSKA (reference sequence). The junction had 7 bases not matched to a gene; V was cut back by 6 bases and J by 9 bases.

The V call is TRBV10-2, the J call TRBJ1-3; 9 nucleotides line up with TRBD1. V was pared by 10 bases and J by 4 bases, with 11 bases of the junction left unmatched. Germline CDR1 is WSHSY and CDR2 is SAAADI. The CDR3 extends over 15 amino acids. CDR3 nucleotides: TGCGCCACCACCGTACAGGGGGCAAGCGGAAACACCATATATTTT. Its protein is CATTVQGASGNTIYF.

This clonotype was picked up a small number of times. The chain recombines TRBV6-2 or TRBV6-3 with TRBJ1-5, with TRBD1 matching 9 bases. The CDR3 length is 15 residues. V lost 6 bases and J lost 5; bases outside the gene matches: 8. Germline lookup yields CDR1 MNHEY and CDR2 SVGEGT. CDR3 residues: CASRKPGQGDQPQHF. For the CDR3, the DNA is TGTGCCAGCAGGAAACCGGGACAGGGCGATCAGCCCCAGCATTTT.

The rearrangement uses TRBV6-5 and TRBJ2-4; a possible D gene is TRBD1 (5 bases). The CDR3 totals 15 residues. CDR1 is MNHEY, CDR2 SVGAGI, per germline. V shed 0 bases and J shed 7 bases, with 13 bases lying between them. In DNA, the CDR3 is TGTGCCAGCAGTTACTCGACTTCAGGGCGGAACATTCAGTACTTC. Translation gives CASSYSTSGRNIQYF.

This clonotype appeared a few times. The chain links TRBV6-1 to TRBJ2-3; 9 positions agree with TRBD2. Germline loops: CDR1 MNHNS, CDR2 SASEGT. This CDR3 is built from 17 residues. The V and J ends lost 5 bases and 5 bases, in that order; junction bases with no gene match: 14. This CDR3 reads CASSPPKGGRALDTQYF. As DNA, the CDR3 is TGTGCCAGCAGTCCCCCGAAAGGCGGGAGGGCCTTAGATACGCAGTATTTT.

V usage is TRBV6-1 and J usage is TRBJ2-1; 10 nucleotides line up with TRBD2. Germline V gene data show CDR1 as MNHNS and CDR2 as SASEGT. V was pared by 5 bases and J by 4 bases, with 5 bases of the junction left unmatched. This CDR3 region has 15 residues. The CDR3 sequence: CASSRSGGNYNEQFF. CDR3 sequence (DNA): TGTGCCAGCAGTCGTAGCGGGGGGAATTACAATGAGCAGTTCTTC.

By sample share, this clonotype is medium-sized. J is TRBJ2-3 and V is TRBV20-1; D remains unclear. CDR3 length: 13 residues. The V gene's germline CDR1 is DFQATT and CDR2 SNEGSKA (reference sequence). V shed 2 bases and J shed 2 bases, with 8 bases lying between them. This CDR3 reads CSARLGTTDTQYF. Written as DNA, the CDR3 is TGCAGTGCTAGACTCGGCACCACAGATACGCAGTATTTT.

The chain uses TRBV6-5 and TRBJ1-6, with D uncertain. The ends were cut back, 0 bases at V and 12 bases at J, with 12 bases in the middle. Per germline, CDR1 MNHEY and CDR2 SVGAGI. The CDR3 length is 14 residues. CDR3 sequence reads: CASSYSLTSGPLHF. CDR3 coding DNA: TGTGCCAGCAGTTACTCGTTGACCAGCGGACCCCTCCACTTT.

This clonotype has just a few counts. The CDR3 bases are TGTGCCAGCAGTGTCAGGGGGCTCGCGAACACCGGGGAGCTGTTTTTT. Translation gives CASSVRGLANTGELFF. The genes are TRBV27 and TRBJ2-2; TRBD1 matches at 8 bases. The V and J ends lost 5 bases and 0 bases, in that order; junction bases with no gene match: 5. Germline V CDR1 and CDR2: MNHEY, SMNVEV (reference sequence). This CDR3 is built from 16 residues.

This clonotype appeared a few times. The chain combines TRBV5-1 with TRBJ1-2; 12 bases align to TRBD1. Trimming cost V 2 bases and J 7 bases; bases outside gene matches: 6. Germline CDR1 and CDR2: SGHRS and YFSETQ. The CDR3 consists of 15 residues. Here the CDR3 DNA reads TGCGCCAGCAGCTTACCGGGACAGGGGGCCGGTGGCTACACCTTC. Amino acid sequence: CASSLPGQGAGGYTF.

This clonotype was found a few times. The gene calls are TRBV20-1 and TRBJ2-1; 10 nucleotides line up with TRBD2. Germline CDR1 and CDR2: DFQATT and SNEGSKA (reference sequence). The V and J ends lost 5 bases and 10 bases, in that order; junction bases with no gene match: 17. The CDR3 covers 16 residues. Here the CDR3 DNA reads TGCAGTGCTCCCCCCCGACGGCTAGCGGGAGATGGGGAGCAGTTCTTC. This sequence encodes CSAPPRRLAGDGEQFF.

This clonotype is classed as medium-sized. For the CDR3, the DNA is TGTGCCAGCAGCCAAGGACCTTATCAGCCCCAGCATTTT. It is translated as CASSQGPYQPQHF. V usage is TRBV7-9 and J usage is TRBJ1-5, with D hard to call. Germline V lookup: CDR1 SEHNR, CDR2 FQNEAQ (reference sequence). The CDR3 covers 13 residues. V was shortened by 5 bases and J by 5 bases, with 10 bases between the two germline ends.

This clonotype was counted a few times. CDR3 region: CASSSLKGASTEAFF. Written as DNA, the CDR3 is TGTGCCAGCAGCTCCCTGAAGGGGGCAAGTACTGAAGCTTTCTTT. V is TRBV28 and J is TRBJ1-1; 7 bases are a match to TRBD1. The CDR3 runs 15 residues. V trimming: 6 bases; J trimming: 5 bases; junction bases outside the gene matches: 12. In germline, CDR1 is MDHEN, CDR2 SYDVKM.

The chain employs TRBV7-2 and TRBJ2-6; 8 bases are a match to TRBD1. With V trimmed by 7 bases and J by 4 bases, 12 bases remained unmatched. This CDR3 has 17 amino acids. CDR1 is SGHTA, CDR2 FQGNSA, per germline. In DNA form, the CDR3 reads TGTGCCAGCAAGGAGACAGGGGTCGTAGGCGGGGCCAACGTCCTGACTTTC. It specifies CASKETGVVGGANVLTF.

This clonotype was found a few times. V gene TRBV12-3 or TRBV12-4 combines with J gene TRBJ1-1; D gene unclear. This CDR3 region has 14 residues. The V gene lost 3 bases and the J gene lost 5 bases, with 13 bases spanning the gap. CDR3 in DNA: TGTGCCAGCAGTTTGGGCAGTCTCGGGACTGAAGCTTTCTTT. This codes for CASSLGSLGTEAFF.

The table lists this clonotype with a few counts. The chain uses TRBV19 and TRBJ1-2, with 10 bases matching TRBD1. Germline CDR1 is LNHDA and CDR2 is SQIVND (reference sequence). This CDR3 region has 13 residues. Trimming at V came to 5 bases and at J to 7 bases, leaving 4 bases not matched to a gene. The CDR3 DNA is TGTGCCAGTAGTGACCGGGACAGGGGTGGCTACACCTTC. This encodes CASSDRDRGGYTF. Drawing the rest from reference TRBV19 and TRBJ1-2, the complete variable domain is DGGITQSPKYLFRKEGQNVTLSCEQNLNHDAMYWYRQDPGQGLRLIYYSQIVNDFQKGDIAEGYSVSREKKESFPLTVTSAQKNPTAFYLCASSDRDRGGYTFGSGTRLTVV.

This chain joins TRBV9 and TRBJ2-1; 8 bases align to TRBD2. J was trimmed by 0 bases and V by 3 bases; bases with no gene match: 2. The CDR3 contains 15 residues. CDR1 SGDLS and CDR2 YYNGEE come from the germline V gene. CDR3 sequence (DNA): TGTGCCAGCAGCGGTAGCGGGAACTCCTACAATGAGCAGTTCTTC. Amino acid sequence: CASSGSGNSYNEQFF.

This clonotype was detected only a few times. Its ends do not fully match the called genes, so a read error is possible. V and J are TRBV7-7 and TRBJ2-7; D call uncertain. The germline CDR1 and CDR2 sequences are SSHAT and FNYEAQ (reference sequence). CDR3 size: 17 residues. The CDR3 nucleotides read TGTGCTAGCAGCCCCCCCCGGGTCGTCTCAAACCTCTACGAGCAGTACTTC. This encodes CASSPPRVVSNLYEQYF.